What follows are 11 T cell receptor beta chains derived from one specimen sequenced in a study of blood T cells in healthy people across ages (dated by TCRdb to 2015 to 2017). The protocol used for the library was 5' RACE. The second PCR ran for about 6 to 12 cycles and used a J-beta primer mix along with a sample-barcoded 5' primer. The raw public reads went through TCRdb reprocessing: fastp at Q25, MiXCR clone calling, in-frame beta chains kept. Every entry covers one CDR3 protein and lists the most common genes and DNA from its rows. The sample includes 1.8 million or so distinct CDR3 sequences, with about 39% observed a single time. Clones ranked in the top ten supply more than 20% of the sample. What was sequenced was blood. All receptors come from a human donor in good health.

The gene calls are TRBV10-3 and TRBJ1-3; D uncertain. The V gene's germline CDR1 is ENHRY and CDR2 SYGVKD. The ends were cut back, 4 bases at V and 4 bases at J, with 2 bases in the middle. This CDR3 comprises 11 residues. CDR3 sequence: CAISGGNTIYF. In DNA form, the CDR3 reads TGTGCCATCAGTGGAGGAAACACCATATATTTT.

In its sample, this clonotype was seen a few times. The V call is TRBV7-9, the J call TRBJ2-7; tentative D call: TRBD2 (5 bases). The germline V and J ends were trimmed by 11 bases and 4 bases, with 21 bases remaining between them. Germline values: CDR1 SEHNR, CDR2 FQNEAQ (reference sequence). The CDR3 contains 14 residues. Here the CDR3 reads CASSLRGDGYEQYF. The DNA of the CDR3 is TGTGCCTCCAGCCTACGGGGAGATGGGTACGAGCAGTACTTC.

In its sample, this clonotype was seen many times. This chain uses TRBV20-1 with TRBJ2-5; 7 nucleotides match TRBD2. The CDR3 totals 13 residues. The germline V gene encodes CDR1 DFQATT and CDR2 SNEGSKA (reference sequence). V shed 0 bases and J 4 bases; nucleotides not matched to a gene: 2. The CDR3 nucleotides read TGCAGTGCTAGAGATTGGGGGGGAGAGACCCAGTACTTC. It encodes CSARDWGGETQYF.

In this sample, this clonotype turned up a few times. The chain combines TRBV15 with TRBJ2-7; 11 bases line up with TRBD2. The CDR3 runs 14 residues. CDR1 is LNHNV, CDR2 YYDKDF, per germline (reference sequence). V shed 3 bases, J shed 3 bases, and the junction held 1 base outside the gene matches. The chain's CDR3 is CATSSGLAGYEQYF. Here the CDR3 DNA reads TGTGCCACCAGCAGCGGACTAGCGGGCTACGAGCAGTACTTC.

The V gene is TRBV7-2, the J gene TRBJ2-5; 8 bases align to TRBD2. The germline gives CDR1 SGHTA, CDR2 FQGNSA. Trimming removed 1 base from V and 7 bases from J; junction bases left unmatched: 11. The CDR3 has 16 amino acids. The CDR3: CASSLGSLRGEGTQYF. The CDR3, as DNA: TGTGCCAGCAGCTTAGGGTCATTGCGGGGGGAAGGGACCCAGTACTTC.

The chain has TRBV4-3 and TRBJ1-1, with D possibly TRBD1 on 5 matching bases. The CDR3 spans 16 residues. The germline CDR1 and CDR2 sequences are LGHNA and YSLEER. V dropped 2 bases and J dropped 1 base, with 14 bases sitting between them. The CDR3, as DNA: TGCGCCAGCAGCCAATGGAGGGGAGCAAGGAACACTGAAGCTTTCTTT. It specifies CASSQWRGARNTEAFF.

This clonotype was observed a handful of times. The rearrangement links TRBV7-9 to TRBJ1-1; D is unresolved. The germline gives CDR1 SEHNR, CDR2 FQNEAQ (reference sequence). The V gene lost 0 bases and the J gene lost 5 bases, with 10 bases spanning the gap. There are 14 residues in the CDR3. CDR3 sequence: CASSLARERTEAFF. DNA for the CDR3: TGTGCCAGCAGCTTAGCCCGGGAGCGGACTGAAGCTTTCTTT.

This chain connects TRBV7-2 to TRBJ2-5; D possibly corresponds to TRBD2 (6 bases). The end of the DNA is better explained by TRBJ2-7, so the J call may be wrong. CDR3 length equals 14 residues. The germline CDR1 and CDR2 sequences are SGHTA and FQGNSA. The CDR3 protein is CASSLGSTSSEQYF. Here the CDR3 DNA reads TGTGCCAGCAGCTTAGGTAGCACTAGCTCCGAGCAGTACTTC.

The chain combines TRBV5-1 with TRBJ2-1, with 10 bases lining up with TRBD2. Per germline, CDR1 SGHRS and CDR2 YFSETQ. The V segment lost 7 bases and the J segment 8 bases; nucleotides outside the gene matches: 9. CDR3 length: 14 amino acids. The CDR3 bases are TGCGCCAGCGCCGGGACTAGCGTCAGGGATGAGCAGTTCTTC. Translating it yields CASAGTSVRDEQFF.

This clonotype came up a few times. The V gene is TRBV6-2 or TRBV6-3, the J gene TRBJ2-3; D is ambiguous. Germline V gene data show CDR1 as MNHEY and CDR2 as SVGEGT. The CDR3 is made up of 16 amino acids. The germline V and J ends were trimmed by 2 bases and 0 bases, with 12 bases remaining between them. The chain's CDR3 is CASSYTSRRSTDTQYF. CDR3 coding DNA: TGTGCCAGCAGTTACACCTCGCGAAGAAGCACAGATACGCAGTATTTT.

This clonotype appeared a few times. The V and J genes are TRBV6-5 and TRBJ2-1; TRBD1 might be the D (5 bases). Germline CDR1 MNHEY, CDR2 SVGAGI. There are 13 residues in the CDR3. V dropped 0 bases and J dropped 12 bases, with 12 bases sitting between them. The CDR3, as DNA: TGTGCCAGCAGTTACTCGAAGGCGCAGGGGCAGTTCTTC. Residues: CASSYSKAQGQFF.